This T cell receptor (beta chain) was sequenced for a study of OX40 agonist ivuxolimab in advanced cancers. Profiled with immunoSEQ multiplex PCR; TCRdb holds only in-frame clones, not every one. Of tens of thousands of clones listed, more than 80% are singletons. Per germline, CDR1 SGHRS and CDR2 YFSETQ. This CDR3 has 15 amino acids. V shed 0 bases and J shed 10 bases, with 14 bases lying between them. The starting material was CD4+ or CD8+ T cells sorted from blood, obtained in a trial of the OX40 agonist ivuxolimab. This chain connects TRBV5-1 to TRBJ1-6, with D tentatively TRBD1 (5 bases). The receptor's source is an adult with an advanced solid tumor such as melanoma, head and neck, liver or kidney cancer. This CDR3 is CASSLAGANTSPLHF. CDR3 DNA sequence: TGCGCCAGCAGCTTGGCCGGGGCTAATACCTCACCCCTCCACTTT. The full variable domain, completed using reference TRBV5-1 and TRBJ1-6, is KAGVTQTPRYLIKTRGQQVTLSCSPISGHRSVSWYQQTPGQGLQFLFEYFSETQRNKGNFPGRFSGRQFSNSRSEMNVSTLELGDSALYLCASSLAGANTSPLHFGNGTRLTVT.